Following are 3 T cell receptor beta chains from one sample sequenced in a study of post-analysis software for immune sequencing data (dated by TCRdb to between 2015 and 2016). Libraries were prepared through PCR. TCRdb shows the sequencer as Illumina HiSeq 2500. To reduce PCR and sequencing biases, unique molecular identifiers were incorporated into the TCR beta cDNA libraries. TCRdb redid the processing of the public reads, applying fastp at Q25 and MiXCR, and retained in-frame beta chains. Every entry covers one CDR3 protein and lists the most common genes and DNA from its rows. The sample has about 430,000 distinct CDR3 sequences on record, approximately 38% of them singletons. Clones ranked in the top ten supply about 8% of the sample. What the authors observed across the whole study: Significantly higher frequencies in patients than in controls were found for about 5 TRBV segments, including TRBV5-6, TRBV5-1 and TRBV20-1.

For these TCRs, the target antigens are not known. Sequenced input: blood. The receptors were gathered from a girl aged 2 to 9 with multiple sclerosis.

This clonotype was picked up a small number of times. The CDR3 is CASSLRHRGETQYF. The CDR3 DNA reads TGTGCCAGCAGCTTAAGACATCGGGGCGAGACCCAGTACTTC. This chain connects TRBV7-6 to TRBJ2-7, with D perhaps given as TRBD1 or TRBD2 (5 bases each). Matching the DNA end better, TRBJ2-5 makes the J call doubtful. The CDR3 covers 14 residues. CDR1 is SGHVS and CDR2 is FNYEAQ in the germline V gene.

The genes are TRBV6-1 and TRBJ2-1, with 11 positions matching TRBD2. This CDR3 has 16 amino acids. CDR1 is MNHNS and CDR2 is SASEGT in the germline V gene. The V segment lost 2 bases and the J segment 7 bases; nucleotides outside the gene matches: 7. For the CDR3, the DNA is TGTGCCAGCAGTGAAATGTTAGCGGGGGGGCCAAATGAGCAGTTCTTC. Translated: CASSEMLAGGPNEQFF.

The J gene is TRBJ1-5, the V gene TRBV28; tentatively, D is TRBD1 (6 bases). The V gene's germline CDR1 is MDHEN and CDR2 SYDVKM. The germline V and J ends were trimmed by 2 bases and 3 bases, with 11 bases remaining between them. This CDR3 is built from 15 residues. The CDR3 loop reads CASSLRGAYNQPQHF. The CDR3 DNA follows: TGTGCCAGCAGTTTACGGGGGGCGTACAATCAGCCCCAGCATTTT. The whole variable domain, remainder taken from reference TRBV28 and TRBJ1-5, is DVKVTQSSRYLVKRTGEKVFLECVQDMDHENMFWYRQDPGLGLRLIYFSYDVKMKEKGDIPEGYSVSREKKERFSLILESASTNQTSMYLCASSLRGAYNQPQHFGDGTRLSIL.